The 23 T cell receptor beta chains reported below all come from one sample, sequenced in a study of graft-versus-host responses after intestinal transplantation. The data were produced by immunoSEQ multiplex PCR, yet TCRdb's version contains in-frame clones alone and is incomplete. The table includes about 130,000 clones, around 90% detected once. Their specific antigens are unknown. Sequenced material: unstimulated CD4+ T cells sorted from spleen or lymph node cells, taken before intestinal transplant. The receptor set was obtained from a human donor who received an intestinal transplant.

The chain has TRBV11-2 and TRBJ2-5, with 7 positions matching TRBD1. V lost 0 bases to trimming and J lost 2 bases; unmatched junction nucleotides: 0. CDR3 length equals 14 residues. In germline, CDR1 is SGHAT, CDR2 FQNNGV. CDR3 coding DNA: TGTGCCAGCAGCTTAGACAGGGGGCAAGAGACCCAGTACTTC. This codes for CASSLDRGQETQYF.

The V gene is TRBV27, the J gene TRBJ1-5, with no clear D. Per germline, CDR1 MNHEY and CDR2 SMNVEV (reference sequence). CDR3 size: 14 residues. V lost 7 bases, J lost 2 bases, and 12 bases lay in between. The chain's CDR3 is CASNETRGNQPQHF. CDR3 sequence (DNA): TGTGCCAGCAACGAGACAAGGGGCAATCAGCCCCAGCATTTT.

J is TRBJ1-2 and V is TRBV5-5; D perhaps matches TRBD1 (5 bases). The V end was cut by 7 bases, the J end by 2 bases, with 18 bases between. Per germline, CDR1 SGHKS and CDR2 YYEKEE (reference sequence). The CDR3 contains 15 residues. DNA for the CDR3: TGTGCCAGCTTGCCTCCAGGGAGTTGGAACTATGGCTACACCTTC. Protein sequence: CASLPPGSWNYGYTF.

V and J are TRBV9 and TRBJ2-1; no clear D. V lost 0 bases to trimming and J lost 9 bases, with 16 bases between them. The CDR3 loop spans 15 amino acids. In germline, CDR1 is SGDLS, CDR2 YYNGEE. CDR3 region: CASSVDAERYSEQFF. The DNA of the CDR3 is TGTGCCAGCAGCGTAGATGCGGAGAGGTATAGTGAGCAGTTCTTC.

This chain uses TRBV28 with TRBJ2-3, with D uncertain. The germline V gene has CDR1 MDHEN and CDR2 SYDVKM. The length of the CDR3 is 14 residues. V shed 11 bases and J shed 2 bases, with 17 bases lying between them. The DNA for the CDR3 is TGTGCCTCCACAACCGGCTACTACACAGATACGCAGTATTTT. This encodes CASTTGYYTDTQYF.

This sequence joins TRBV5-4 and TRBJ2-7, with 10 nucleotides matching TRBD2. The CDR3 totals 15 residues. V was pared by 3 bases and J by 2 bases, with 5 bases of the junction left unmatched. From germline, CDR1 is SGHNT and CDR2 YYREEE (reference sequence). The CDR3 loop reads CASSSSGSGPYEQYF. Here the CDR3 DNA reads TGTGCCAGCAGCTCTAGCGGGAGTGGCCCCTACGAGCAGTACTTC.

This CDR3 reads CASRYPGLDYNEQFF. CDR3 nucleotide sequence: TGTGCCAGCAGATATCCGGGACTGGACTACAATGAGCAGTTCTTC. The chain joins TRBV7-3 to TRBJ2-1; perhaps TRBD2 as D (6 bases). The CDR3 is 15 residues long. Germline V lookup: CDR1 SGHTA, CDR2 FQGTGA. Trimming took 6 bases from V and 3 from J, leaving 15 bases between them.

Notes on this clone: One end of the junction is discordant with germline, which a read error may explain. This chain connects TRBV30 to TRBJ1-4, with D hard to call. Germline V gene data show CDR1 as GTSNPN and CDR2 as SVGIG (reference sequence). This CDR3 contains 11 residues. The CDR3 coding sequence is TGTGCCTGGAGTGCTAACGAAAAACTGTTTTTT. As protein: CAWSANEKLFF.

The chain links TRBV28 to TRBJ1-5, with 11 bases matching TRBD1. The V gene's germline CDR1 is MDHEN and CDR2 SYDVKM. The CDR3 extends over 17 amino acids. V gave up 4 bases and J gave up 6 bases; unmatched junction bases: 11. The CDR3 here is CASSSIVGQGASQPQHF. CDR3 DNA: TGTGCCAGCAGTTCTATCGTCGGACAGGGGGCAAGTCAGCCCCAGCATTTT.

V usage is TRBV7-2 and J usage is TRBJ2-5; 8 positions agree with TRBD1. The length of the CDR3 is 13 residues. J lost 5 bases, V lost 3 bases, and 2 bases had no gene match. CDR1 is SGHTA, CDR2 FQGNSA, per germline. The CDR3, as DNA: TGTGCCAGCAGCTTCACAGGGGGGGAGACCCAGTACTTC. Protein: CASSFTGGETQYF.

The chain recombines TRBV11-2 with TRBJ1-5; D possibly corresponds to TRBD1 (6 bases). This CDR3 has 14 residues. Germline CDR1 SGHAT, CDR2 FQNNGV. V was cut by 5 bases and J by 2 bases, with 10 bases left in between. CDR3 loop: CASSAQGRNQPQHF. DNA for the CDR3: TGTGCCAGCAGCGCACAGGGCCGCAATCAGCCCCAGCATTTT.

V usage is TRBV19 and J usage is TRBJ1-1; D remains unclear. CDR3 size: 16 residues. Deletions cut 3 bases from V and 7 bases from J, with 21 bases between. Germline CDR1 LNHDA, CDR2 SQIVND (reference sequence). The DNA for the CDR3 is TGTGCCAGTAGTATTATACCCCTCCCGGCGGCTAGTGAAGCTTTCTTT. Amino acids: CASSIIPLPAASEAFF. Complete variable domain (other parts from reference TRBV19 and TRBJ1-1): DGGITQSPKYLFRKEGQNVTLSCEQNLNHDAMYWYRQDPGQGLRLIYYSQIVNDFQKGDIAEGYSVSREKKESFPLTVTSAQKNPTAFYLCASSIIPLPAASEAFFGQGTRLTVV.

This chain connects TRBV7-6 to TRBJ2-5, with TRBD2 identical over 7 bases. Trimming cost V 3 bases and J 4 bases; bases outside gene matches: 5. Germline V gene data show CDR1 as SGHVS and CDR2 as FNYEAQ. The CDR3 consists of 14 residues. The CDR3, as DNA: TGTGCCAGCAGCTTTGCGGGAGTTGGAGAGACCCAGTACTTC. This gives the protein CASSFAGVGETQYF.

This chain links TRBV6-1 with TRBJ2-1; D is unclear. This CDR3 is built from 16 residues. The germline CDR1 and CDR2 sequences are MNHNS and SASEGT. Trimming took 4 bases from V and 2 from J, leaving 15 bases between them. The chain's CDR3 is CASSGLRGPPYNEQFF. The CDR3 DNA is TGTGCCAGCAGTGGGCTGAGAGGACCTCCCTACAATGAGCAGTTCTTC.

V usage is TRBV4-3 and J usage is TRBJ1-2; TRBD1 is a possible D gene (5 bases). The CDR3 covers 13 residues. Trimming left V 1 base short and J 8 bases short, with 11 bases between. Germline-derived CDR1 and CDR2 are LGHNA and YSLEER. CDR3 amino acids: CASSQVRGVGYTF. The DNA for the CDR3 is TGCGCCAGCAGCCAAGTGCGAGGGGTCGGCTACACCTTC.

On this clone itself: Other DNA sequences in this sample translate to the same CDR3. J is TRBJ1-5 and V is TRBV19; no clear D. The length of the CDR3 is 13 residues. Germline values: CDR1 LNHDA, CDR2 SQIVND (reference sequence). The ends were cut back, 3 bases at V and 7 bases at J, with 10 bases in the middle. The CDR3 reads CASSIGWNQPQHF. The CDR3 coding sequence is TGTGCCAGTAGTATTGGTTGGAACCAGCCCCAGCATTTT.

This clone was observed a single time. V gene TRBV28 combines with J gene TRBJ1-4; 7 nucleotides match TRBD1. This CDR3 is 17 amino acids long. Trimming took 5 bases from V and 3 from J; bases not matched to a gene: 12. Germline V gives CDR1 MDHEN, CDR2 SYDVKM. CDR3 protein: CASSPLSLRGPNEKLFF. For the CDR3, the DNA is TGTGCCAGCAGTCCCTTAAGCCTGAGGGGGCCTAATGAAAAACTGTTTTTT.

This clone was found a few times. The chain combines TRBV6-5 with TRBJ2-7, with 13 bases aligning to TRBD2. V trimming: 2 bases; J trimming: 7 bases; junction bases outside the gene matches: 5. The CDR3 length is 15 residues. Looked up from germline, CDR1 is MNHEY and CDR2 is SVGAGI. The CDR3 loop is CASSYAGTSGEEQYF. CDR3 DNA sequence: TGTGCCAGCAGTTACGCCGGGACTAGCGGGGAGGAGCAGTACTTC.

This rearrangement joins TRBV9 to TRBJ2-7; 14 nucleotides match TRBD2. The CDR3 covers 14 residues. The V gene's germline CDR1 is SGDLS and CDR2 YYNGEE. V shed 4 bases and J 5 bases; nucleotides not matched to a gene: 2. The CDR3 here is CASSKGLAGDEQYF. The CDR3 DNA sequence: TGTGCCAGCAGCAAGGGACTAGCGGGGGACGAGCAGTACTTC.

The chain has TRBV7-9 and TRBJ2-1; 12 bases match TRBD2. Germline assignment: CDR1 SEHNR and CDR2 FQNEAQ (reference sequence). The J segment lost 7 bases and the V segment lost 1 base, leaving 8 bases of the junction unmatched. The CDR3 length is 17 residues. The CDR3: CASSLVSSGRAGNEQFF. The CDR3 DNA is TGTGCCAGCAGCTTAGTGTCTAGCGGGAGGGCCGGGAATGAGCAGTTCTTC.

The chain carries TRBV5-6 and TRBJ1-2; 8 bases are shared with TRBD1. The CDR3 is 14 residues long. Germline CDR1 SGHDT, CDR2 YYEEEE. Losses at the gene ends were 1 base for V and 5 bases for J; bases not matched to a gene: 4. CDR3 in amino acids: CASSLQGAPYGYTF. CDR3 nucleotides: TGTGCCAGCAGCTTGCAGGGGGCGCCTTATGGCTACACCTTC.

J is TRBJ1-2 and V is TRBV9; possible D gene TRBD1, 5 bases. The germline V gene has CDR1 SGDLS and CDR2 YYNGEE. CDR3 length: 14 residues. The V and J ends lost 2 bases and 4 bases respectively, with 12 bases between them. CDR3 nucleotides: TGTGCCAGCAGCGTGACAGTACAGACCTATGGCTACACCTTC. Protein: CASSVTVQTYGYTF.

This clone showed up just once. This sequence joins TRBV11-2 and TRBJ2-4; TRBD2 matches 7 bases. Losses at the gene ends were 3 bases for V and 2 bases for J; bases not matched to a gene: 10. CDR3 length: 17 residues. The germline V gene encodes CDR1 SGHAT and CDR2 FQNNGV. DNA for the CDR3: TGTGCCAGCAGCTTGTTACTAGCGCTGGGGACCAAAAACATTCAGTACTTC. It encodes CASSLLLALGTKNIQYF.